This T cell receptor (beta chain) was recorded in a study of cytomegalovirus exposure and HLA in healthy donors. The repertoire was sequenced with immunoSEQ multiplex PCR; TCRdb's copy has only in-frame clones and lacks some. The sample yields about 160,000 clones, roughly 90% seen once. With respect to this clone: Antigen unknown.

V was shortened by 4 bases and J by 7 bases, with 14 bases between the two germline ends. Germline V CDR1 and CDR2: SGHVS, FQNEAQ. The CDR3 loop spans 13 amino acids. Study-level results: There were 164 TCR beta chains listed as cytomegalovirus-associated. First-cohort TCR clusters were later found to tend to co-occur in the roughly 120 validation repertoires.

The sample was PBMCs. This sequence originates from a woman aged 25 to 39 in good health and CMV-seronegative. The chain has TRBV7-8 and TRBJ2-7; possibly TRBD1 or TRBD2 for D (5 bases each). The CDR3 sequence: CASSSLRWGEQYF. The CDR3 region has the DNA TGTGCCAGCAGCTCATTACGGTGGGGGGAGCAGTACTTC.